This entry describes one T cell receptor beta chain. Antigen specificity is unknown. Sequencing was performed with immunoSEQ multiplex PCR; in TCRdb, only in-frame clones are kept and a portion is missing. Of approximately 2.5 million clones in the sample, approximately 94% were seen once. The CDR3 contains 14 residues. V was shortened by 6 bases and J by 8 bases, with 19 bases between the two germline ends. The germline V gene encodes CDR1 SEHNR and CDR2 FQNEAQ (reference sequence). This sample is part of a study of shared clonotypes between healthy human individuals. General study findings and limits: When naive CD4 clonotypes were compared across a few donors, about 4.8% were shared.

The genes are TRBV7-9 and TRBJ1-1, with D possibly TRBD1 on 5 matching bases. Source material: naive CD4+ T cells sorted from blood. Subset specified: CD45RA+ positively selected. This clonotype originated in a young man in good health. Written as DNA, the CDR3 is TGTGCCAGCAGGCACAGGCAGGAGGCTTTGGAAGCTTTCTTT. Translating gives CASRHRQEALEAFF.